A selection of T cell receptor beta chains follows, all from one sample in a study of cytomegalovirus exposure and HLA in healthy donors. The repertoire was sequenced with immunoSEQ multiplex PCR; TCRdb's copy has only in-frame clones and lacks some. The sample totals about 88,000 clones; its top ten clones hold 5.5%. What was sequenced was PBMCs. The receptor source for this set is a girl aged 10 to 17 in good health and CMV-seropositive. Both conserved end residues are trimmed from each CDR3. A D gene is named only where the DNA matches it firmly.

TRBV19,-,ASSIGSVSLRDGYT
TRBV6-5,TRBD1,ASSSADRTFGNTIY
TRBV20-1,-,SAETGTEAF
TRBV5-1,-,ASSLIYNEKLF
TRBV7-2,-,ASSLEDISSPLH
TRBV18,TRBD1,ASSPSGTGNYGYT
TRBV4-1,TRBD1,ASSQVRDREHSPLH
TRBV5-6,-,ASSPGQGTQY
TRBV7-6,TRBD2,ASNRKGSGGRETQY
TRBV18,-,ASSPPSGMPPLH
TRBV5-1,-,ASSWDTSKVTDTQY
TRBV7-2,-,ASRSSTGQETQY
TRBV4-3,-,ASRQEGTGAF
TRBV5-1,-,ASSLQITGELF
TRBV6-6,TRBD2,ASSRIGGATGELF